This T cell receptor (beta chain) was identified during a study of low-dose radiotherapy and immunotherapy resistance in tumors (dated by TCRdb to 2021 to 2024). The study in broad terms: Cohort 1 received 0.5 Gy per fraction every 2 weeks, with a prescribed total PTV dose of 6.5 Gy. Patients were given nivolumab as a 240 mg flat dose every two weeks and ipilimumab at 1 mg/kg every six weeks, with both drugs delivered intravenously. The translational analysis covered eight patients: three from the first dose cohort and the first five from the second dose cohort. The trial did not randomize participants into treatment groups. Cyclophosphamide 200 mg/m2 was administered intravenously every two weeks, one day before each radiation and immunotherapy administration. Starting on cycle 1 day 1, patients took 300 mg of aspirin by mouth once a day for four cycles. Patients in Cohort 2 were given 1 Gy per fraction every two weeks, for a total of 13 Gy across 26 weeks.

This clonotype was found many times. Its antigen is currently not known. No qualities accompany the bases; no much larger clone lies one base away. Read against the paper, the sample's time point label means: before trial treatment. Donors were enrolled in RACIN, a single-arm phase I dose-escalation trial combining nivolumab, ipilimumab, aspirin, low-dose cyclophosphamide and low-dose radiotherapy. To be eligible, a patient needed to have an advanced solid tumor that was TIL-negative. According to the germline V gene, CDR1 reads SGHRS and CDR2 reads YFSETQ. Between the V and J ends, shortened by 4 bases and 4 bases respectively, the junction contains 9 bases. CDR3 length: 12 amino acids, cysteine to phenylalanine. Just CDR3 DNA is preserved here, 36 bases in frame from base 1. This sample was sequenced with an Illumina HiSeq 2500. First-strand cDNA was synthesized with Superscript III and a set of TRAV- and TRBV-specific primers, covering both TCRalpha and TCRbeta chains. A roughly 18-cycle PCR with Phusion amplified the TCRs, pairing a constant-region primer with the adapter that was attached to the V primers. The isolated mRNA was amplified using the MessageAmp II aRNA Amplification Kit, with in vitro transcription performed for approximately 15 hours at 37 degrees C. The Dynabeads mRNA DIRECT Purification Kit was used to isolate mRNA for TCR sequencing. Indexed Illumina adapters were added in a second Phusion PCR of 25 to 30 cycles, and the PCR products were purified with AMPure XP beads. The authors processed their data as follows. Custom Perl scripts pooled TCR sequences encoding the same protein, removed out-of-frame sequences and computed each clonotype's abundance. Any TCR sequence supported by only a single read was excluded from analysis. The metrics used to describe the repertoires included Shannon entropy, Gini index, clonality, richness, and the frequency of TCRs shared between repertoires. The public reads were run again by TCRdb, first through fastp at Q25 and then through MiXCR, and only productive beta chains were kept. Rows with a matching CDR3 protein are joined into one entry that keeps the most common DNA and genes. These V and J calls derive from TCRdb rather than the authors' analysis. The sample table contains about 64,000 distinct CDR3 sequences; only one count was recorded for about 26% of them. The ten biggest clones cover about 7% of the sample.

The receptor comes from a male donor with rectosigmoid adenocarcinoma. The chain is made from TRBV5-1 and TRBJ2-7; the D gene identity is not certain. The sequencing here drew on PBMCs, taken before treatment. The nucleotides are TGCGCCAGCAGCCGTCAACATTACGAGCAGTACTTC. This sequence encodes CASSRQHYEQYF.